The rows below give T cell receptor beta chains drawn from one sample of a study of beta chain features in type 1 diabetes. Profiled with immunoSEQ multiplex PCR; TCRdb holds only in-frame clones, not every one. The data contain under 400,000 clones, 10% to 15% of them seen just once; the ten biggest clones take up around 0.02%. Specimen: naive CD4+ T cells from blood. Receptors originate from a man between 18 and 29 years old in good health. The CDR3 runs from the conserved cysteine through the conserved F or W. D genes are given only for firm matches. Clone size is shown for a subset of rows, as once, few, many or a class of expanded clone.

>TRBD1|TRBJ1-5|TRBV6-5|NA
CASSYTTGYQPQHF
TGTGCCAGCAGTTACACGACAGGGTATCAGCCCCAGCATTTT
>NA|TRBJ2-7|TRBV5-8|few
CASSLATSWDYEQYF
TGTGCCAGCAGCTTGGCCACTAGCTGGGACTACGAGCAGTACTTC
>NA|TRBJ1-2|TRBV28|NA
CASSLSSYGYTF
TGTGCCAGCAGTTTATCTTCCTATGGCTACACCTTC
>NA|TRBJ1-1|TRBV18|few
CASSPLSGSNTEAFF
TGTGCCAGCTCACCACTCTCGGGGAGTAACACTGAAGCTTTCTTT
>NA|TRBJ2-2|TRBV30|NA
CAWRQGYSAGELFF
TGTGCCTGGAGACAGGGATATAGTGCCGGGGAGCTGTTTTTT
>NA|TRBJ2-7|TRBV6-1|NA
CASGRDSRYEQYF
TGTGCCAGCGGGCGGGACAGCCGTTACGAGCAGTACTTC
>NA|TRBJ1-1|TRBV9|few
CASSGQVNTEAFF
TGTGCCAGCAGCGGACAGGTGAACACTGAAGCTTTCTTT
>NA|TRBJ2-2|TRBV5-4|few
CASSLVQGNTGELFF
TGTGCCAGCAGCTTGGTGCAGGGGAACACCGGGGAGCTGTTTTTT
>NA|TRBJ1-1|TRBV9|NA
CASSPGGLNTEAFF
TGTGCCAGCAGCCCGGGTGGATTAAACACTGAAGCTTTCTTT
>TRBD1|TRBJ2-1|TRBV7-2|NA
CASTRTGGGYNEQFF
TGTGCCAGCACCCGGACAGGGGGCGGGTACAATGAGCAGTTCTTC
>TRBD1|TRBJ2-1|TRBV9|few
CASSVASGTGGFNEQFF
TGTGCCAGCAGCGTAGCTTCCGGGACAGGGGGCTTCAATGAGCAGTTCTTC